These T cell receptor beta chains were read from a single sample in a study of OX40 agonist ivuxolimab in advanced cancers. Here immunoSEQ multiplex PCR was the method, and the copy in TCRdb shows in-frame clones only, minus some. This table has 50,000 to 65,000 clones, 90% to 95% appearing once. The sample in question was CD4+ or CD8+ T cells sorted from blood, obtained in a trial of the OX40 agonist ivuxolimab. These receptors were taken from an adult with an advanced solid tumor such as melanoma, head and neck, liver or kidney cancer. Each CDR3 is given with its conserved first and last residue. The D gene is left open where the match is weak. The listing skips clone size in some rows; elsewhere it reads once, few, many or a size class.

j_call	v_call	d_call	cdr3_length	clone_size	cdr3_aa	cdr3_nt
TRBJ1-5	TRBV23-1	NA	20	NA	CASSQSVRELGHCGNQPQHF	TGCGCCAGCAGTCAATCCGTTAGGGAATTGGGCCATTGTGGCAATCAGCCCCAGCATTTT
TRBJ1-5	TRBV25-1	NA	16	once	CAKLFRNGDSNQPQHF	TGTGCCAAACTATTCCGAAACGGGGATAGCAATCAGCCCCAGCATTTT
TRBJ2-1	TRBV19	NA	15	NA	CASSIARVPYNEQFF	TGTGCCAGTAGTATAGCTAGGGTACCCTACAATGAGCAGTTCTTC
TRBJ2-7	TRBV5-1	NA	16	NA	CASSYETGTGGYEQYF	TGCGCCAGCAGCTACGAAACCGGGACCGGGGGCTACGAGCAGTACTTC
TRBJ2-2	TRBV9	NA	17	NA	CASSVVEGGPLWGELFF	TGTGCCAGCAGCGTAGTAGAAGGGGGACCCCTGTGGGGGGAGCTGTTTTTT
TRBJ2-1	TRBV5-1	NA	12	NA	CASRAGGSEQFF	TGCGCCAGCAGGGCCGGGGGCAGTGAGCAGTTCTTC
TRBJ2-7	TRBV7-9	TRBD1	15	NA	CASSGHRGFSYEQYF	TGTGCCAGCAGCGGCCACAGGGGGTTCTCCTACGAGCAGTACTTC
TRBJ1-1	TRBV5-7	NA	14	NA	CASSLWGGGTEAFF	TGTGCCAGCAGCTTGTGGGGAGGGGGCACTGAAGCTTTCTTT
TRBJ2-7	TRBV6-1	NA	11	NA	CASSRVYEQYF	TGTGCCAGCAGCAGGGTCTACGAGCAGTACTTC
TRBJ2-3	TRBV4-1	NA	17	NA	CASSQVSRVIGTDTQYF	TGCGCCAGCAGCCAAGTTTCGCGGGTCATAGGCACAGATACGCAGTATTTT
TRBJ1-1	TRBV2	NA	12	NA	CASSGAITEAFF	TGTGCCAGCAGTGGAGCGATCACTGAAGCTTTCTTT
TRBJ2-7	TRBV12-5	NA	17	once	CASGSEIFAGNSYEQYF	TGTGCTAGTGGCTCTGAGATCTTCGCGGGAAACTCCTACGAGCAGTACTTC
TRBJ2-1	TRBV4-1	TRBD2	18	NA	CASSQVALGLGLYNEQFF	TGCGCCAGCAGCCAAGTTGCGTTGGGACTAGGCCTTTACAATGAGCAGTTCTTC